This TCR beta chain was captured by sequencing in a study of blood T cell repertoires in COVID-19. Background on the study: Samples representing acute and convalescent COVID-19 were sourced from the United States, Italy and Spain. PBMCs, B-cell-depleted T cells, or T cells were the source of the cDNA or gDNA that made up the material.

V was shortened by 7 bases and J by 4 bases, with 19 bases between the two germline ends. The germline V gene encodes CDR1 LNHDA and CDR2 SQIVND (reference sequence). This CDR3 comprises 16 residues. Source study methods: Amplification from reference gene primers served as the basis for estimated nucleated cell counts. Sequenced by immunoSEQ multiplex PCR; TCRdb stores in-frame clones only, minus some. For V, J and clone size, that table is used; D and trimming come from the DNA. The sample holds around 110,000 clones, 75% to 90% seen once. Sequencing was carried out using peripheral blood. V is TRBV19 and J is TRBJ2-2; no firm D call. This clonotype was sampled from a man aged 25-45 years with acute or convalescent COVID-19. The CDR3 region is CASTQLVRVSTGELFF. DNA for the CDR3: TGTGCCAGTACCCAACTTGTGCGCGTTAGCACCGGGGAGCTGTTTTTT.